This T cell receptor (beta chain) was identified during a study of CD8+ T cells in alopecia areata. As for the study in general: Twice daily, treated patients received 5 to 10 mg of oral tofacitinib.

RNA extraction was followed by reverse transcription into cDNA, which acted as the sequencing template. Sequencing was performed with immunoSEQ multiplex PCR; in TCRdb, only in-frame clones are kept and a portion is missing. The table includes about 120,000 clones, around 56% detected once. The treatment denotes: oral pan-JAK inhibitor, 5-10 mg twice daily. Sequences were derived from CD4+ T cells sorted from blood, sampled at week 4, from a patient treated with tofacitinib. The source is a human donor with alopecia areata.

For the CDR3, the DNA is TGTGCCAGCAGCCCAGGGACAGGGGGCAAAGATACGCAGTATTTT. Protein product: CASSPGTGGKDTQYF. This chain joins TRBV4-2 and TRBJ2-3; 12 bases align to TRBD1. V dropped 4 bases and J dropped 5; count of bases not matched to a gene: 4. This CDR3 spans 15 amino acids. The V gene's germline CDR1 is LGHNA and CDR2 YNFKEQ.